This is a list of T cell receptor beta chains from one sample in a study of CD8 T cells in Susac syndrome. MiXCR was run by TCRdb on the immunoSEQ multiplex PCR reads, yielding one entry per CDR3 protein. Here the sample spans about 430,000 distinct CDR3 sequences, approximately 89% being singletons. The sequencing input was CD8+ T cells from PBMCs. The receptor source for this set is a human donor with multiple sclerosis. Each CDR3 is given with its conserved first and last residue. D genes are given only for firm matches. The size entry is marked missing in some rows and otherwise reads once, few, many or a size class.

j_gene	abundance	v_gene	d_gene	CDR3nt	CDR3aa
TRBJ2-7	few	TRBV27	.	TGTGCCAGCAGTTTAAGGGCGGCTAGCTCCTACGAGCAGTACTTC	CASSLRAASSYEQYF
TRBJ2-3	.	TRBV13	.	TGTGCCAGCAGCGGGTCGGCAGCAACAGATACGCAGTATTTT	CASSGSAATDTQYF
TRBJ1-1	.	TRBV7-9	.	TGTGCCAGCAGCTTAGATCCGACATCCCCTGAAGCTTTCTTT	CASSLDPTSPEAFF
TRBJ1-4	.	TRBV27	.	TGTGCCAGCAGTTTATCGGGACATAATGAAAAACTGTTTTTT	CASSLSGHNEKLFF
TRBJ1-4	.	TRBV27	.	TGTGCCAGCAGTGAGATAGGGGGGGAAAATGAAAAACTGTTTTTT	CASSEIGGENEKLFF
TRBJ2-5	.	TRBV10-2	.	TGCGCCAGCCGGGGACTGGGAGAAGAGACCCAGTACTTC	CASRGLGEETQYF
TRBJ1-2	once	TRBV20-1	.	TGCAGTGCTAGAGCCGGAACGATGATCTATGGCTACACCTTC	CSARAGTMIYGYTF
TRBJ2-1	.	TRBV4-1	TRBD2	TGCGCCAGCAGCCAGCCGGGACTAGCGGGAGAGCAGTTCTTC	CASSQPGLAGEQFF
TRBJ1-5	.	TRBV12-3/TRBV12-4	TRBD1	TGTGCCAGCAGCAACAGGGGTGTGGGCAATCAGCCCCAGCATTTT	CASSNRGVGNQPQHF
TRBJ2-3	.	TRBV27	TRBD2	TGTGCCAGCAGCCAACTAGCGGGGTTCGCAGATACGCAGTATTTT	CASSQLAGFADTQYF